One sample yielded the 24 T cell receptor beta chains listed below, sequenced in a study of identical twins. TCRdb reanalysed the 5' RACE reads using MiXCR and keeps one entry per CDR3 protein. The sample includes 200,000 to 250,000 distinct CDR3 sequences, 6% to 7% seen only once; the top ten take roughly 14%. These records were also assigned to another study, of T cells expressing NK-cell markers.

Source material: CD8+ T cells sorted from blood. The receptors were sampled from a woman under 30 in good health.

This clonotype was detected ten times or more. V usage is TRBV12-3 or TRBV12-4 and J usage is TRBJ1-3; tentatively, D is TRBD1 (6 bases). Trimming took off 6 bases at V and 5 bases at J, with 14 bases between the two ends. CDR3 length: 14 amino acids. CDR3 coding DNA: TGTGCCAGCAGCCCGCGGGACACCAGAAACACCATATATTTT. Translated: CASSPRDTRNTIYF.

V and J are TRBV9 and TRBJ1-3; tentatively, D is TRBD1 (5 bases). Trimming removed 2 bases from V and 0 bases from J, with 9 bases in between. This CDR3 region has 15 residues. CDR1 and CDR2 (germline): SGDLS, YYNGEE. DNA of the CDR3: TGTGCCAGCAGCGTGACAGACCTCTCTGGAAACACCATATATTTT. The encoded protein is CASSVTDLSGNTIYF.

This clonotype showed up just a few times. The chain employs TRBV5-1 and TRBJ2-1, with D possibly called TRBD1 or TRBD2 (5 bases each). The CDR3 runs to 15 residues. The germline gives CDR1 SGHRS, CDR2 YFSETQ. The V end lost 1 base, the J end lost 5 bases, and 13 bases lay between the germline ends. CDR3 region: CASSLRPRGDNEQFF. CDR3 nucleotide sequence: TGCGCCAGCAGCTTGAGACCGAGGGGTGACAATGAGCAGTTCTTC.

The chain joins TRBV15 to TRBJ2-3; no definite D call. Germline V gene sequence: CDR1 LNHNV, CDR2 YYDKDF (reference sequence). Trimming shortened V by 1 base and J by 5 bases, and 7 bases separated the two germline ends. The CDR3 is made up of 13 amino acids. CDR3 sequence (DNA): TGTGCCACCAGCAGAGGGGGTTTAGATACGCAGTATTTT. Translating gives CATSRGGLDTQYF.

This clonotype was recorded many times. V is TRBV27 and J is TRBJ1-2; weak D call: TRBD1 (5 bases). The germline CDR1 and CDR2 sequences are MNHEY and SMNVEV (reference sequence). Trimming took off 7 bases at V and 0 bases at J, with 12 bases between the two ends. The CDR3 runs to 14 residues. CDR3 amino acids: CASTETEPNYGYTF. CDR3 in DNA: TGTGCCAGCACCGAGACAGAACCTAACTATGGCTACACCTTC.

V and J are TRBV13 and TRBJ2-7, with a possible D match to TRBD2 (6 bases). The germline V gene has CDR1 PRHDT and CDR2 FYEKMQ (reference sequence). The CDR3 extends over 14 amino acids. V dropped 4 bases and J dropped 3 bases, with 13 bases sitting between them. This chain's CDR3 is CASSSPSGDYEQYF. DNA for the CDR3: TGTGCCAGCAGCTCACCCTCGGGGGACTACGAGCAGTACTTC.

Only a few counts were recorded for this clonotype. CDR3 loop: CASTDGGLPSTDTQYF. CDR3 DNA sequence: TGTGCCAGCACCGACGGAGGGCTTCCTAGCACAGATACGCAGTATTTT. The genes are TRBV27 and TRBJ2-3; TRBD2 might be the D (6 bases). CDR3 length: 16 residues. With 7 bases removed from V and 0 bases from J, the gap between germline ends came to 17 bases. CDR1 MNHEY and CDR2 SMNVEV come from the germline V gene (reference sequence).

This clonotype was found many times. This chain joins TRBV19 and TRBJ1-2; D ambiguous. Per germline, CDR1 LNHDA and CDR2 SQIVND (reference sequence). This CDR3 is built from 12 residues. V was trimmed by 4 bases and J by 4 bases, leaving 7 bases between them. DNA for the CDR3: TGTGCCAGTAGTAAGGGAATCTATGGCTACACCTTC. Translation: CASSKGIYGYTF.

This chain links TRBV27 with TRBJ1-2; 7 bases align to TRBD1. The CDR3 consists of 12 residues. Losses at the gene ends were 6 bases for V and 4 bases for J; bases not matched to a gene: 2. Germline V lookup: CDR1 MNHEY, CDR2 SMNVEV (reference sequence). The CDR3 loop reads CASRTGIYGYTF. The CDR3 region has the DNA TGTGCCAGCAGGACAGGGATCTATGGCTACACCTTC.

A remark on this clonotype: One end of the junction does not line up with germline, which may come from a read error. The chain has TRBV7-6 and TRBJ1-5, with D hard to call. CDR3 size: 14 residues. Germline V gene data show CDR1 as SGHVS and CDR2 as FNYEAQ. The CDR3 region is CASSQTVGNQPQHF. Here the CDR3 DNA reads TGTGCCAGCAGTCAAACAGTCGGGAATCAGCCCCAGCATTTC.

This clonotype was counted many times. This chain links TRBV12-3 or TRBV12-4 with TRBJ2-5, with 10 bases fitting TRBD2. The CDR3 sequence is 16 residues long. With 4 bases clipped from V and 1 base from J, the junction kept 6 bases outside the gene matches. The CDR3 sequence is CASSYQQRGGQETQYF. The CDR3 region has the DNA TGTGCCAGCAGTTATCAACAGCGGGGGGGCCAAGAGACCCAGTACTTC.

The CDR3 region is CASSLSGESYNSPLHF. For the CDR3, the DNA is TGTGCCAGCAGCTTGTCTGGGGAGTCCTATAATTCACCCCTCCACTTT. The chain recombines TRBV7-9 with TRBJ1-6, with D unclear. Trimming took 3 bases from V and 1 from J, leaving 10 bases between them. This CDR3 region has 16 residues. Per germline, CDR1 SEHNR and CDR2 FQNEAQ (reference sequence).

The sample holds a few counts of this clonotype. The V and J genes are TRBV11-3 and TRBJ2-5; the match to TRBD1 covers 9 bases. Germline trimming cut 5 bases from V and 2 bases from J; bases unmatched to any gene: 6. The CDR3 spans 15 residues. Germline CDR1 is SGHNT and CDR2 is YENEEA. CDR3 bases: TGTGCCAGCAGCCGGAAGACAGGGGGGCAAGAGACCCAGTACTTC. This sequence encodes CASSRKTGGQETQYF.

This clonotype appeared a few times. The chain is built from TRBV7-2 and TRBJ2-1; D may be TRBD1 or TRBD2 (5 bases each). V was pared by 5 bases and J by 2 bases, with 16 bases between. The length of the CDR3 is 16 residues. The V gene's germline CDR1 is SGHTA and CDR2 FQGNSA. The CDR3 DNA sequence: TGTGCCAGCAGCCCTCGGGACGCCAGGCCCTACAATGAGCAGTTCTTC. Its translation: CASSPRDARPYNEQFF.

V and J are TRBV24-1 and TRBJ2-1, with 11 positions matching TRBD1. Germline assignment: CDR1 KGHDR and CDR2 SFDVKD. There are 15 residues in the CDR3. The V segment lost 7 bases and the J segment 8 bases; nucleotides outside the gene matches: 9. The CDR3 region is CATRGPGQGGDEQFF. The CDR3 nucleotides are TGTGCCACCAGGGGACCGGGACAGGGGGGGGATGAGCAGTTCTTC.

This clonotype was seen many times. CDR3 DNA: TGCAGTGCTGGCCCGGGACTAGCGGGGGGGCAGGTCTTCGCGTACGTGGCGCAGTATTTT. This encodes CSAGPGLAGGQVFAYVAQYF. The gene calls are TRBV20-1 and TRBJ2-3; 16 bases map to TRBD2. With 5 bases clipped from V and 10 bases from J, the junction kept 24 bases outside the gene matches. This CDR3 has 20 amino acids. CDR1 DFQATT and CDR2 SNEGSKA come from the germline V gene (reference sequence).

The rearrangement links TRBV12-3 or TRBV12-4 to TRBJ2-7, with 9 nucleotides matching TRBD2. The length of the CDR3 is 14 residues. J lost 4 bases, V lost 5 bases, and 6 bases had no gene match. Here the CDR3 DNA reads TGTGCCAGCAGTCTTAGCGGGAGACTGTACGAGCAGTACTTC. As protein: CASSLSGRLYEQYF.

This clonotype was seen only a few times. This chain uses TRBV9 with TRBJ2-1; 14 positions agree with TRBD2. This CDR3 has 18 residues. With 4 bases clipped from V and 9 bases from J, the junction kept 15 bases outside the gene matches. CDR1 and CDR2 from the germline V gene are SGDLS and YYNGEE. The CDR3 DNA reads as TGTGCCAGCAGCTCCGGGACTAGCGGGAGAAGGGGTTTAAGTGAGCAGTTCTTC. It is translated as CASSSGTSGRRGLSEQFF. The full variable domain, in which reference TRBV9 and TRBJ2-1 provide the parts outside the CDR3, is DSGVTQTPKHLITATGQRVTLRCSPRSGDLSVYWYQQSLDQGLQFLIQYYNGEERAKGNILERFSAQQFPDLHSELNLSSLELGDSALYFCASSSGTSGRRGLSEQFFGPGTRLTVL.

This clonotype was observed a handful of times. This chain joins TRBV9 and TRBJ1-2; no firm D call. The V and J ends lost 1 base and 0 bases respectively, with 4 bases between them. The CDR3 runs to 13 residues. CDR1 and CDR2 (germline): SGDLS, YYNGEE. The CDR3 reads CASSVMTNYGYTF. In DNA form, the CDR3 reads TGTGCCAGCAGCGTAATGACTAACTATGGCTACACCTTC.

There are many counts of this clonotype. The chain combines TRBV27 with TRBJ2-6; D unresolved. V lost 1 base to trimming and J lost 0 bases, with 4 bases between them. CDR3 length equals 15 residues. Germline V gives CDR1 MNHEY, CDR2 SMNVEV (reference sequence). This CDR3 reads CASSLFSSGANVLTF. The CDR3 bases are TGTGCCAGCAGTTTATTTAGCTCTGGGGCCAACGTCCTGACTTTC.

Only a few counts were recorded for this clonotype. V gene TRBV14 combines with J gene TRBJ2-1; the D gene is possibly TRBD2 (7 bases). CDR1 and CDR2 from the germline V gene are SGHDN and FVKESK. The CDR3 runs to 16 residues. The V end lost 0 bases, the J end lost 9 bases, and 18 bases lay between the germline ends. CDR3 residues: CASSQDTAGAWGEQFF. The CDR3 DNA is TGTGCCAGCAGCCAAGATACGGCGGGGGCCTGGGGTGAGCAGTTCTTC.

The chain recombines TRBV20-1 with TRBJ2-7; TRBD1 agrees at 7 bases. Germline V CDR1 and CDR2: DFQATT, SNEGSKA (reference sequence). Unmatched junction bases numbered 6, after V lost 7 bases and J lost 0 bases. This CDR3 is built from 13 residues. The CDR3, as DNA: TGCAGTGGTCAGGGGGTACCCTCCTACGAGCAGTACTTC. Amino acids: CSGQGVPSYEQYF.

Of note for this clonotype: A junction boundary mismatches the germline segment, possibly from a read error. V and J are TRBV9 and TRBJ2-2, with a tentative D call TRBD2 (5 bases). Germline CDR1 and CDR2: SGDLS and YYNGEE. This CDR3 comprises 13 residues. The CDR3 is CVSTRENTGELFF. CDR3 in DNA: TGTGTCAGCACCCGGGAGAACACCGGGGAGCTGTTTTTT.

The chain employs TRBV7-9 and TRBJ2-7, with TRBD2 identical over 12 bases. The CDR3 is 17 amino acids. From germline, CDR1 is SEHNR and CDR2 FQNEAQ (reference sequence). Trimming at V came to 6 bases and at J to 4 bases, leaving 13 bases not matched to a gene. The CDR3 bases are TGTGCCAGCAGTCTAGCGGGAGGGGACCTTCTAGGGTACGAGCAGTACTTC. This codes for CASSLAGGDLLGYEQYF.